This T cell receptor (beta chain) originates from a study of blood T cell repertoires in COVID-19. Whole-study context: Samples came from the United States, Italy and Spain, spanning acute and convalescent COVID-19. PBMCs, B-cell-depleted T cells, or T cells provided the cDNA or gDNA that made up the material.

Authors' methods: The authors estimated nucleated cell counts from reference gene primer amplification. Some clones are missing from TCRdb's copy, which holds only in-frame ones; the method was immunoSEQ multiplex PCR. V and J calls and clone size are those listed in that table; D and trimming were worked out from the DNA. The sample consists of 150,000 to 200,000 clones, about four fifths of them appearing once. Losses at the gene ends were 4 bases for V and 7 bases for J; bases not matched to a gene: 4. Looked up from germline, CDR1 is SGHNT and CDR2 is YYREEE (reference sequence). The CDR3 extends over 15 amino acids.

The chain combines TRBV5-4 with TRBJ1-6, with 11 nucleotides matching TRBD1. The sequenced sample was peripheral blood. The receptor's source is a woman aged 80 or older with acute or convalescent COVID-19. The CDR3 bases are TGTGCCAGCAGCATCGGGACAGGGGGGAATTCACCCCTCCACTTT. Its translation: CASSIGTGGNSPLHF.